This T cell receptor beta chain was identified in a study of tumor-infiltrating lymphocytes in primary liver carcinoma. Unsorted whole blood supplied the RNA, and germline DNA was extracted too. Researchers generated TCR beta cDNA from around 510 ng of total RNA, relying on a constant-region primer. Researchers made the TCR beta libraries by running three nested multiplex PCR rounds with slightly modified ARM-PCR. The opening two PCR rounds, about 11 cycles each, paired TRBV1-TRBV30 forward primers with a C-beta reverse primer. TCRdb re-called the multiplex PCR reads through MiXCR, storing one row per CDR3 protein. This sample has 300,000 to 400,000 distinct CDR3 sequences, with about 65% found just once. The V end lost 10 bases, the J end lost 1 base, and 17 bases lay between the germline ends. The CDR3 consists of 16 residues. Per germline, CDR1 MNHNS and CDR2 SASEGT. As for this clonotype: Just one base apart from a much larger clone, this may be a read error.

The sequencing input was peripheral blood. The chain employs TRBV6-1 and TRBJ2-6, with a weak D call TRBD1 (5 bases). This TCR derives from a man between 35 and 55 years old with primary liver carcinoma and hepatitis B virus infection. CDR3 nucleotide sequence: TGTGCCACTACGGACAAGGGGATGTCTGGGGCCAACGTCCTGACTTTC. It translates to CATTDKGMSGANVLTF.